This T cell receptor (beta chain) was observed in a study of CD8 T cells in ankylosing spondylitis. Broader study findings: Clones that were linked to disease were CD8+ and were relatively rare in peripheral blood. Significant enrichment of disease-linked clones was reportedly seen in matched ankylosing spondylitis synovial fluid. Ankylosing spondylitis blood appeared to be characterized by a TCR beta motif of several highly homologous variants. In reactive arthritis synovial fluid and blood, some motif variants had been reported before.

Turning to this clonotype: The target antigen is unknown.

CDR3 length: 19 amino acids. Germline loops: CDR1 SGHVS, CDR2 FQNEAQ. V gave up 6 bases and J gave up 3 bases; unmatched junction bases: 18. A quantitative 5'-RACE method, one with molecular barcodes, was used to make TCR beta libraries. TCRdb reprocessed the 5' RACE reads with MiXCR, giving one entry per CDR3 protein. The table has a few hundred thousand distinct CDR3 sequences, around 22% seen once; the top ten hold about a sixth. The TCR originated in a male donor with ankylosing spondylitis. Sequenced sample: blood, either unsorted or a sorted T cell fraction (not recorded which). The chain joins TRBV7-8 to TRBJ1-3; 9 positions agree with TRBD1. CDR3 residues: CASSRRTGDWFSDGNTIYF. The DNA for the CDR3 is TGTGCCAGCAGTCGAAGGACAGGGGATTGGTTCTCGGATGGAAACACCATATATTTT.